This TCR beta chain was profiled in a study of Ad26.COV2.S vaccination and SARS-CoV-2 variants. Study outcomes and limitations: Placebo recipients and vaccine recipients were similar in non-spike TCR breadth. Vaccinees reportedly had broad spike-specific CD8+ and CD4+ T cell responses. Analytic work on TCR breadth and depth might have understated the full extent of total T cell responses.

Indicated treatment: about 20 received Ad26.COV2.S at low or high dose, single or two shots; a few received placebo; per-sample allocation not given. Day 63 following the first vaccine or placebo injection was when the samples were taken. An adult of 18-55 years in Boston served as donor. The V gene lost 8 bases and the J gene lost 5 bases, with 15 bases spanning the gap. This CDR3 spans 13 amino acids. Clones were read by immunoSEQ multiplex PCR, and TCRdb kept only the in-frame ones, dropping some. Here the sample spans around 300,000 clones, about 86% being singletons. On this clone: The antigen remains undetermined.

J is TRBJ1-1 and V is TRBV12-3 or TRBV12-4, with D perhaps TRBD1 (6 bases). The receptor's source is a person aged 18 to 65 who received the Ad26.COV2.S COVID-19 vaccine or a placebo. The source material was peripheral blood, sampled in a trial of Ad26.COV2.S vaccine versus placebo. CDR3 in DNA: TGTGCCAGCCTTGCAGGGGCTCGGACTGAAGCTTTCTTT. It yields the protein CASLAGARTEAFF.